Only a few counts were recorded for the clone carrying this TCR beta chain. No antigen is known for it. The sample comes from a study of T-cell memory formation after mild COVID-19. Across the whole study: TCR clusters largely stayed donor specific.

The CDR3 has 16 residues. Per germline, CDR1 SGDLS and CDR2 YYNGEE. V lost 9 bases and J lost 1; bases outside the gene matches: 11. General study results and limits: Day 15 to 85 contractors were CD4/CD8 balanced; later expanders leaned CD4+. Pre-infection memory already had some responding clones, implying cross-reactive memory joined. Day 37-peaking second-wave clones had unconfirmed SARS-CoV-2 specificity.

TCRdb reprocessed the 5' RACE reads via MiXCR and lists one record per CDR3 protein. The sample carries 350,000 to 500,000 distinct CDR3 sequences, 20% recorded once. The chain is built from TRBV9 and TRBJ2-3; 10 nucleotides match TRBD2. The specimen was PBMCs or a T cell subset sorted from them (not recorded which). This clonotype was obtained from an adult woman who had mild COVID-19 (a few samples of this study predate the infection). Cell type and time point are not known. The CDR3 nucleotides are TGTGCCACCGACCTAGCGGGAGTCAGCGGCACAGATACGCAGTATTTT. Protein: CATDLAGVSGTDTQYF.